In this sample, the clone carrying this T cell receptor beta chain turned up a few times. Its antigen is not known. These data belong to a study of Ad26.COV2.S vaccination and SARS-CoV-2 variants. Germline V lookup: CDR1 SGHAT, CDR2 FQNNGV. The CDR3 is 15 amino acids. V was clipped by 1 base and J by 3 bases; unmatched bases: 5. Treatment described: some 19 received Ad26.COV2.S at low or high dose, single or two shots; roughly 5 received placebo; per-sample allocation not given. Following the first vaccine or placebo injection, samples were taken on day 63. The study's findings and limits: Substantial breadth in spike-specific CD8+ and CD4+ T cell responses was reportedly seen after vaccination.

Assay: immunoSEQ multiplex PCR; the TCRdb copy retains only in-frame clones and omits some. The sample yields roughly 680,000 clones, around 89% seen once. The J gene is TRBJ2-7, the V gene TRBV11-2; 8 bases align to TRBD2. This clonotype originated in a person between 18 and 65 years old who received the Ad26.COV2.S COVID-19 vaccine or a placebo. The source was peripheral blood, collected in a trial of Ad26.COV2.S vaccine versus placebo. The CDR3: CASSLGIAGLYEQYF. CDR3 nucleotides: TGTGCCAGCAGCTTAGGGATAGCGGGGCTCTACGAGCAGTACTTC.